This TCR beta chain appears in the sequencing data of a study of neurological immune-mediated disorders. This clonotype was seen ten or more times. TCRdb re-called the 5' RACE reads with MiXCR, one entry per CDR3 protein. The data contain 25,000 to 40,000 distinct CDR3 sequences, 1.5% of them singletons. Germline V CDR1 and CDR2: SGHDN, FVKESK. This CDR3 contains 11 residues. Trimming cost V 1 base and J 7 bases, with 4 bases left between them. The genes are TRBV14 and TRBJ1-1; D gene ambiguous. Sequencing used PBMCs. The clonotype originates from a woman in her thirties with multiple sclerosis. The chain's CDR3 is CASSQVFEAFF. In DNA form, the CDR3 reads TGTGCCAGCAGCCAAGTATTTGAAGCTTTCTTT.